The clone carrying this TCR beta chain was seen more than once but under ten times. The sorted Tregs were CD4+CD25+CD127-/low cells. Constant-region reverse primers amplified full-length variable regions, followed by semi-nested Nested Universal Primer A PCR. TCRdb called the 5' RACE reads again in MiXCR, with one record for every CDR3 protein. Counted here are approximately 40,000 distinct CDR3 sequences, roughly 21% occurring once; the ten biggest clones make up under 5%. There are 13 residues in the CDR3. Germline V gene lookup returns CDR1 SGHRS and CDR2 YFSETQ. Trimming took off 4 bases at V and 3 bases at J, with 11 bases between the two ends.

Sequences were obtained from Tregs sorted from blood. The chain combines TRBV5-1 with TRBJ2-7; a weak D match, TRBD1 (6 bases). The receptor's source is a female donor with breast cancer. CDR3 sequence: CASSVDSVYEQYF. The CDR3 DNA sequence: TGCGCCAGCAGCGTGGACAGCGTCTACGAGCAGTACTTC.